Presented here are 14 T cell receptor beta chains from one specimen sequenced in a study of identical twins. TCRdb reanalysed the 5' RACE reads using MiXCR and keeps one entry per CDR3 protein. In the table there are 550,000 to 800,000 distinct CDR3 sequences, just over 7% of which are singletons. This sample was shared with a second study, whose subject was yellow fever vaccine responses in identical twins.

The sample was PBMCs. Receptor source: a woman under 30 in good health.

This clonotype has at least ten counts. The chain recombines TRBV12-3 or TRBV12-4 with TRBJ2-2; D not resolved. The CDR3 is made up of 12 amino acids. Trimming cost V 6 bases and J 8 bases, with 10 bases left between them. The CDR3 loop is CASSAAGGELFF. DNA for the CDR3: TGTGCCAGCAGCGCTGCCGGAGGGGAGCTGTTTTTT.

In this sample, this clonotype turned up a few times. The rearrangement links TRBV12-3 or TRBV12-4 to TRBJ2-7, with D perhaps TRBD2 (5 bases). The CDR3 sequence is 13 residues long. The V end was cut by 7 bases, the J end by 8 bases, with 18 bases between. CDR3 coding DNA: TGTGCCAGCACCAAAAGCGGAGCGGAGAAGCAGTACTTC. Translated: CASTKSGAEKQYF.

This sequence joins TRBV13 and TRBJ1-6; 7 bases are a match to TRBD1. Germline values: CDR1 PRHDT, CDR2 FYEKMQ (reference sequence). Germline trimming cut 4 bases from V and 10 bases from J; bases unmatched to any gene: 10. The CDR3 runs 15 residues. This CDR3 is CASSSTQGFGSPLHF. In nucleotides, the CDR3 is TGTGCCAGCAGCTCGACACAGGGGTTCGGCTCACCCCTCCACTTT. The full variable domain, with the rest looked up from reference TRBV13 and TRBJ1-6, is AAGVIQSPRHLIKEKRETATLKCYPIPRHDTVYWYQQGPGQDPQFLISFYEKMQSDKGSIPDRFSAQQFSDYHSELNMSSLELGDSALYFCASSSTQGFGSPLHFGNGTRLTVT.

Only a few counts were recorded for this clonotype. The chain uses TRBV7-8 and TRBJ1-1; no reliable D call. There are 16 residues in the CDR3. Germline assignment: CDR1 SGHVS and CDR2 FQNEAQ. The V gene lost 5 bases and the J gene lost 6 bases, with 22 bases spanning the gap. CDR3 DNA sequence: TGTGCCAGCAGCCTCCTGAGGCGGCGGAGGGATCCTGAAGCTTTCTTT. As protein: CASSLLRRRRDPEAFF.

This clonotype was counted ten times or more. The chain uses TRBV5-1 and TRBJ2-3; TRBD1 aligns across 9 bases. This CDR3 has 16 residues. Germline values: CDR1 SGHRS, CDR2 YFSETQ. The V and J ends lost 2 bases and 4 bases, in that order; junction bases with no gene match: 8. As DNA, the CDR3 is TGCGCCAGCAGCTTCTTGGGACAGGGATTGTCAGATACGCAGTATTTT. It translates to CASSFLGQGLSDTQYF. Supplemented by reference TRBV5-1 and TRBJ2-3, the full variable domain reads KAGVTQTPRYLIKTRGQQVTLSCSPISGHRSVSWYQQTPGQGLQFLFEYFSETQRNKGNFPGRFSGRQFSNSRSEMNVSTLELGDSALYLCASSFLGQGLSDTQYFGPGTRLTVL.

The chain links TRBV11-2 to TRBJ2-7, with D hard to call. Deletions cut 2 bases from V and 3 bases from J, with 23 bases between. Per germline, CDR1 SGHAT and CDR2 FQNNGV. The CDR3 loop spans 18 amino acids. This CDR3 reads CASSLSATSPTIHYEQYV. CDR3 nucleotides: TGTGCCAGCAGCTTATCCGCGACATCCCCAACAATACACTACGAGCAGTACGTC.

A few counts support this clonotype. The chain has TRBV12-3 or TRBV12-4 and TRBJ1-1; tentative D call: TRBD1 (6 bases). This CDR3 is 15 amino acids long. Trimming shortened V by 2 bases and J by 4 bases, and 14 bases separated the two germline ends. The DNA of the CDR3 is TGTGCCAGCAGTTTAAGGGGGTGGTTGAGCACTGAAGCTTTCTTT. This gives the protein CASSLRGWLSTEAFF.

This clonotype has a count of ten or more. This chain connects TRBV7-2 to TRBJ2-2, with 9 bases fitting TRBD2. V was clipped by 3 bases and J by 7 bases; unmatched bases: 6. The CDR3 loop spans 15 amino acids. Germline V gene sequence: CDR1 SGHTA, CDR2 FQGNSA. The CDR3 here is CASSLGLALSGELFF. Written as DNA, the CDR3 is TGTGCCAGCAGCTTGGGACTAGCTCTTAGCGGGGAGCTGTTTTTT.

V and J are TRBV18 and TRBJ2-1; possibly TRBD1 for D (6 bases). With 4 bases removed from V and 6 bases from J, the gap between germline ends came to 19 bases. The length of the CDR3 is 16 residues. Germline lookup yields CDR1 KGHSH and CDR2 LQKENI. This CDR3 reads CASSQKQGWASNEQFF. For the CDR3, the DNA is TGTGCCAGCTCACAAAAACAGGGATGGGCTAGCAATGAGCAGTTCTTC.

Many counts were recorded for this clonotype. In DNA form, the CDR3 reads TGCAGCGTTGAACAGCTAGCGGGACCCTACAATGAGCAGTTCTTC. Translating gives CSVEQLAGPYNEQFF. The chain links TRBV29-1 to TRBJ2-1; TRBD2 agrees at 9 bases. The germline V gene encodes CDR1 SQVTM and CDR2 ANQGSEA. Unmatched junction bases numbered 4, after V lost 2 bases and J lost 2 bases. The CDR3 has 15 amino acids.

The CDR3 bases are TGTGCCACCGCCCTGAGCCCCGGGACTATTTACGAGCAGTACTTC. Translated, it gives CATALSPGTIYEQYF. V gene TRBV11-2 combines with J gene TRBJ2-7, with TRBD2 matching 7 bases. The germline V gene has CDR1 SGHAT and CDR2 FQNNGV. V trimming: 10 bases; J trimming: 4 bases; junction bases outside the gene matches: 16. There are 15 residues in the CDR3.

V and J are TRBV20-1 and TRBJ2-5, with D possibly TRBD1 on 6 matching bases. The germline V gene encodes CDR1 DFQATT and CDR2 SNEGSKA (reference sequence). V was pared by 5 bases and J by 3 bases, with 10 bases between. There are 12 residues in the CDR3. As DNA, the CDR3 is TGCAGTGCTTTGGGGGCCGAAGAGACCCAGTACTTC. Protein product: CSALGAEETQYF.

This clonotype was recorded at least ten times. The chain combines TRBV20-1 with TRBJ1-5; D unresolved. This CDR3 is built from 12 residues. V was shortened by 6 bases and J by 5 bases, with 11 bases between the two germline ends. Germline-derived CDR1 and CDR2 are DFQATT and SNEGSKA (reference sequence). Here the CDR3 DNA reads TGCAGTGCCGCGGACGGGGATCAGCCCCAGCATTTT. Amino acid sequence: CSAADGDQPQHF.

This clonotype was seen repeatedly, ten times or more. The genes are TRBV10-3 and TRBJ1-6; weak D call: TRBD1 (6 bases). The CDR3 is 15 residues long. Germline values: CDR1 ENHRY, CDR2 SYGVKD. The V and J ends lost 1 base and 10 bases respectively, with 14 bases between them. The CDR3 region is CAISEFRGGDSPLHF. The DNA for the CDR3 is TGTGCCATCAGTGAGTTTAGAGGGGGAGACTCACCCCTCCACTTT.